Sequencing of this T cell receptor beta chain was carried out in a study of blood T cell repertoires in COVID-19. For the study at large: The United States, Italy and Spain supplied acute and convalescent COVID-19 samples. Sources were T cells, B-cell-depleted T cells, or PBMCs; the material itself was cDNA or gDNA.

This clone was observed a few times. Sequencing used immunoSEQ multiplex PCR; TCRdb keeps in-frame clones, though not all of them. This sample has approximately 210,000 clones, with about 90% found just once. The TCR comes from a man under 40 with acute or convalescent COVID-19. Sequences were obtained from peripheral blood.

CDR3 in amino acids: CASSRTTRTGQSSYEQYF. The CDR3 DNA is TGCGCCAGCAGCCGGACGACGCGGACAGGGCAAAGCTCCTACGAGCAGTACTTC. V is TRBV5-1 and J is TRBJ2-7; 8 bases map to TRBD1. V gave up 4 bases and J gave up 0 bases; unmatched junction bases: 15. Germline V CDR1 and CDR2: SGHRS, YFSETQ. CDR3 length: 18 amino acids.